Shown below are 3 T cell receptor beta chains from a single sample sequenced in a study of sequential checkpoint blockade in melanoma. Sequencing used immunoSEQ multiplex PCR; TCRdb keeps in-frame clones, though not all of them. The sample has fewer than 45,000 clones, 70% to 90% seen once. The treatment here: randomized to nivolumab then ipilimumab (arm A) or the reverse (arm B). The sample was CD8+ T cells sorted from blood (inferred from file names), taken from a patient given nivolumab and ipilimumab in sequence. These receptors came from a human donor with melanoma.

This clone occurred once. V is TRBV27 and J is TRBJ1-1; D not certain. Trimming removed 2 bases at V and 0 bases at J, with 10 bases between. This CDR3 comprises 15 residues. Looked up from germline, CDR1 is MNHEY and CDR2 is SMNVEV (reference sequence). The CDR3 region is CASSLGGLMNTEAFF. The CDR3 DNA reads TGTGCCAGCAGTTTAGGCGGGCTCATGAACACTGAAGCTTTCTTT.

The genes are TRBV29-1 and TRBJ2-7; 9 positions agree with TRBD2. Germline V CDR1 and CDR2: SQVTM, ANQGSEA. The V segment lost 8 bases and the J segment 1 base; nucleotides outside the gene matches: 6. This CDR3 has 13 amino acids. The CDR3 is CSSMSGGSYEQYF. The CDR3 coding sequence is TGCAGCTCAATGAGCGGGGGGTCCTACGAGCAGTACTTC.

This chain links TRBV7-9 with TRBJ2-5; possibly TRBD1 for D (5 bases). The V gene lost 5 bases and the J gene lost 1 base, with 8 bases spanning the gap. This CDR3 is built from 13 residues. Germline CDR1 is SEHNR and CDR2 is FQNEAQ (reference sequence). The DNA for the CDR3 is TGTGCCAGCAGCCCTGACAGCCAAGAGACCCAGTACTTC. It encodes CASSPDSQETQYF.